These T cell receptor beta chains were read from a single sample in a study of blood T cell repertoires in COVID-19. Profiling relied on immunoSEQ multiplex PCR, and the TCRdb table lists in-frame clones only, not all of them. The repertoire consists of 200,000 to 250,000 clones, with roughly four fifths occurring once and the leading ten covering about 1.9%. Sequences were obtained from peripheral blood. These receptors were obtained from a woman of 80 years or more with acute or convalescent COVID-19. Each CDR3 is given with its conserved first and last residue. A D gene is named only where the DNA matches it firmly. Clone size is not always given. Where it is, it says once, few, many or a class for expanded clones.

clone size: once; J gene: TRBJ1-1; V gene: TRBV5-4; D gene: TRBD1; CDR3 DNA: TGTGCCAGCAGCTTGGGGGGACAGGGGAACACTGAAGCTTTCTTT; CDR3 protein: CASSLGGQGNTEAFF
clone size: few; J gene: TRBJ1-2; V gene: TRBV4-3; D gene: .; CDR3 DNA: TGCGCCAGCAGCCAAGATCTAGACCCCCTTTATGGCTACACCTTC; CDR3 protein: CASSQDLDPLYGYTF
clone size: .; J gene: TRBJ1-1; V gene: TRBV6-2/TRBV6-3; D gene: .; CDR3 DNA: TGTGCCAGCAGTCGATCCGGGACACAGTTTGAAGCTTTCTTT; CDR3 protein: CASSRSGTQFEAFF
clone size: .; J gene: TRBJ1-2; V gene: TRBV6-2/TRBV6-3; D gene: .; CDR3 DNA: TGTGCCAGCAGTTACATAAACAGCAACTATGGCTACACCTTC; CDR3 protein: CASSYINSNYGYTF
clone size: few; J gene: TRBJ1-2; V gene: TRBV29-1; D gene: .; CDR3 DNA: TGCAGCGTTGAAGCTCCAGGGGCCTCTGGGGGCTACACCTTC; CDR3 protein: CSVEAPGASGGYTF
clone size: few; J gene: TRBJ1-5; V gene: TRBV6-2/TRBV6-3; D gene: TRBD1; CDR3 DNA: TGTGCCAGCAGTTACCAAGGGACAGCCAATCAGCCCCAGCATTTT; CDR3 protein: CASSYQGTANQPQHF
clone size: .; J gene: TRBJ1-6; V gene: TRBV7-2; D gene: .; CDR3 DNA: TGTGCCAGCAGCTTAAATCCCCTGAGGAGGGTGAATTCACCCCTCCACTTT; CDR3 protein: CASSLNPLRRVNSPLHF
clone size: .; J gene: TRBJ2-2; V gene: TRBV6-1; D gene: TRBD1; CDR3 DNA: TGTGCCAGCAGTGACCGACAGGGGAACACCGGGGAGCTGTTTTTT; CDR3 protein: CASSDRQGNTGELFF
clone size: .; J gene: TRBJ1-2; V gene: TRBV24-1; D gene: TRBD1; CDR3 DNA: TGTGCCACCAGGGGACAGGGAGGGGGCTACACCTTC; CDR3 protein: CATRGQGGGYTF
clone size: .; J gene: TRBJ2-7; V gene: TRBV27; D gene: TRBD1; CDR3 DNA: TGTGCCAGCAGTTTAAAAAACAGGGGGCACTACGAGCAGTACTTC; CDR3 protein: CASSLKNRGHYEQYF
clone size: .; J gene: TRBJ2-3; V gene: TRBV19; D gene: TRBD1; CDR3 DNA: TGTGCCAGTAGTAGCCGGGACAGAGGGACAGATACGCAGTATTTT; CDR3 protein: CASSSRDRGTDTQYF
clone size: .; J gene: TRBJ2-7; V gene: TRBV27; D gene: .; CDR3 DNA: TGTGCCAGCAGTTTGCGGCGCAGCGGCGGCGAGCAGTACTTC; CDR3 protein: CASSLRRSGGEQYF
clone size: once; J gene: TRBJ1-5; V gene: TRBV7-2; D gene: TRBD1; CDR3 DNA: TGTGCCAGCAGCTTACATGGACAGGGATATCAGCCCCAGCATTTT; CDR3 protein: CASSLHGQGYQPQHF
clone size: .; J gene: TRBJ1-2; V gene: TRBV15; D gene: .; CDR3 DNA: TGTGCCACCAGCAAAGGGGGAACAGGGCTCTCGAACTATGGCTACACCTTC; CDR3 protein: CATSKGGTGLSNYGYTF
clone size: .; J gene: TRBJ1-2; V gene: TRBV6-1; D gene: .; CDR3 DNA: TGTGCCAGCAGTGAAGGACAGGACTATGGCTACACCTTC; CDR3 protein: CASSEGQDYGYTF
clone size: few; J gene: TRBJ2-1; V gene: TRBV3-1/TRBV3-2; D gene: .; CDR3 DNA: TGTGCCAGCAGCCACGGGAACTCCTACAATGAGCAGTTCTTC; CDR3 protein: CASSHGNSYNEQFF
clone size: .; J gene: TRBJ2-1; V gene: TRBV5-1; D gene: .; CDR3 DNA: TGCGCCAGCAGCAAGACCCAGGTATCCTACAATGAGCAGTTCTTC; CDR3 protein: CASSKTQVSYNEQFF
clone size: few; J gene: TRBJ2-3; V gene: TRBV5-1; D gene: TRBD2; CDR3 DNA: TGCGCCAGCAGCCACGGGGGGGCAAGCACAGATACGCAGTATTTT; CDR3 protein: CASSHGGASTDTQYF
clone size: .; J gene: TRBJ2-3; V gene: TRBV25-1; D gene: TRBD2; CDR3 DNA: TGTGCCAGCAGTGAATCAAGCGGGAGAGGCACAGATACGCAGTATTTT; CDR3 protein: CASSESSGRGTDTQYF
clone size: .; J gene: TRBJ2-4; V gene: TRBV7-8; D gene: .; CDR3 DNA: TGTGCCAGCAGCCTAGAGGGGGCCAAAAACATTCAGTACTTC; CDR3 protein: CASSLEGAKNIQYF
clone size: .; J gene: TRBJ2-1; V gene: TRBV7-3; D gene: TRBD1; CDR3 DNA: TGTGCCAGCAGCCTAAGGGCAGGGGGCCTGAATGAGCAGTTCTTC; CDR3 protein: CASSLRAGGLNEQFF
clone size: .; J gene: TRBJ1-2; V gene: TRBV6-5; D gene: .; CDR3 DNA: TGTGCCAGCAGCCTCAGGGAAACTAACTATGGCTACACCTTC; CDR3 protein: CASSLRETNYGYTF
clone size: few; J gene: TRBJ1-1; V gene: TRBV20-1; D gene: .; CDR3 DNA: TGCAGTGTGCCAGGGGACACTGAAGCTTTCTTT; CDR3 protein: CSVPGDTEAFF
clone size: .; J gene: TRBJ2-3; V gene: TRBV9; D gene: .; CDR3 DNA: TGTGCCAGCAGCGTAGTAGGGGCTCAATCAGATACGCAGTATTTT; CDR3 protein: CASSVVGAQSDTQYF
clone size: .; J gene: TRBJ2-1; V gene: TRBV7-2; D gene: .; CDR3 DNA: TGTGCCAGCAGCTTAACGGGGAACAATGAGCAGTTCTTC; CDR3 protein: CASSLTGNNEQFF
clone size: few; J gene: TRBJ2-4; V gene: TRBV15; D gene: .; CDR3 DNA: TGTGCCACCAGCAGAGGGACAAACACCAAAAACATTCAGTACTTC; CDR3 protein: CATSRGTNTKNIQYF
clone size: .; J gene: TRBJ1-2; V gene: TRBV7-8; D gene: TRBD1; CDR3 DNA: TGTGCCAGCAGCGAGCGGGACAGGGGGGACTATGGCTACACCTTC; CDR3 protein: CASSERDRGDYGYTF
clone size: .; J gene: TRBJ1-4; V gene: TRBV9; D gene: .; CDR3 DNA: TGTGCCAGCAGCGTAGAAATCCTTCCTAATGAAAAACTGTTTTTT; CDR3 protein: CASSVEILPNEKLFF
clone size: .; J gene: TRBJ2-7; V gene: TRBV20-1; D gene: .; CDR3 DNA: TGCAGTGCCGCACCGGGGAGTGAGCAGTACTTC; CDR3 protein: CSAAPGSEQYF
clone size: .; J gene: TRBJ2-5; V gene: TRBV18; D gene: TRBD2; CDR3 DNA: TGTGCCAGCACCCCGGGACTAGCTAGTGAGACCCAGTACTTC; CDR3 protein: CASTPGLASETQYF